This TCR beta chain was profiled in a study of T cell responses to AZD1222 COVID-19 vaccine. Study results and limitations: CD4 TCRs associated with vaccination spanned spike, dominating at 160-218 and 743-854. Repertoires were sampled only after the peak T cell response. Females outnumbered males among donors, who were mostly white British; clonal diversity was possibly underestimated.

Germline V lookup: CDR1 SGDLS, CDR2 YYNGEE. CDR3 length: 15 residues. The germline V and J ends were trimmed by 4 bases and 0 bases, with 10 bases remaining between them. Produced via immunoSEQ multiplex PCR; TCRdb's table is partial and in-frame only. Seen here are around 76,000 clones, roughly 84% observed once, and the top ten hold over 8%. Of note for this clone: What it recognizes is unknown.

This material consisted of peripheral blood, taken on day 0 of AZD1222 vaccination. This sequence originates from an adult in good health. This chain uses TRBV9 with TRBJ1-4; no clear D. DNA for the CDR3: TGTGCCAGCAGCACATCCACCTCAACTAATGAAAAACTGTTTTTT. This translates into CASSTSTSTNEKLFF.